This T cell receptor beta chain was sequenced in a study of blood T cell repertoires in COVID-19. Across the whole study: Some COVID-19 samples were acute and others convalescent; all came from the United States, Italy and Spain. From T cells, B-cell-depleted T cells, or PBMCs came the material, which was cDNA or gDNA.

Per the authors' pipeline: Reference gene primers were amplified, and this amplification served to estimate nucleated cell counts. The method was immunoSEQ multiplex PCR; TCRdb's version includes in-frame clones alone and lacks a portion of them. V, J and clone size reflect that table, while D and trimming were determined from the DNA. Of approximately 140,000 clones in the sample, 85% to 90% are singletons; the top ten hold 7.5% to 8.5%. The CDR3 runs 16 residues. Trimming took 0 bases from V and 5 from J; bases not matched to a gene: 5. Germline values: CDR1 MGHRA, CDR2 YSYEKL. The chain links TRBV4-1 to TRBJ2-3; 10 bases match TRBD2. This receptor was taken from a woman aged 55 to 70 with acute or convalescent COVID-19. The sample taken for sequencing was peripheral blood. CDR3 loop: CASSQEEGLAIDTQYF. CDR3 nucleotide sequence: TGCGCCAGCAGCCAAGAAGAGGGACTAGCGATAGATACGCAGTATTTT.